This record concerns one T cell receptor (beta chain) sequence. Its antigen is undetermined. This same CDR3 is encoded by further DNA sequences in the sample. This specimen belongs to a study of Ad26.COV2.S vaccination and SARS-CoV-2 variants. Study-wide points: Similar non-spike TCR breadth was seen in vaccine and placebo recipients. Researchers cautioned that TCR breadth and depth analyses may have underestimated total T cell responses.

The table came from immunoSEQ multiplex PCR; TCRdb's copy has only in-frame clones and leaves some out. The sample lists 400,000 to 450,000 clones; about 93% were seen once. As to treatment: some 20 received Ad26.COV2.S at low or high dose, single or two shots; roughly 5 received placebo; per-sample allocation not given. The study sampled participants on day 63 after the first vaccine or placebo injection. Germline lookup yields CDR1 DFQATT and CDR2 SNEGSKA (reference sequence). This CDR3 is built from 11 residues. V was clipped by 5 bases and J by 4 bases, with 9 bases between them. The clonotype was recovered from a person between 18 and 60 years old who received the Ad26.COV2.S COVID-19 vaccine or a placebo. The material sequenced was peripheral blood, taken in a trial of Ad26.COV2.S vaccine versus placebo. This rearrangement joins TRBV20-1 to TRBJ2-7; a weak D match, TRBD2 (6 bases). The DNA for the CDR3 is TGCAGTGCTCGGGACTCATACGAGCAGTACTTC. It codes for CSARDSYEQYF.